Following are 22 T cell receptor beta chains from one sample sequenced in a study of cytomegalovirus exposure and HLA in healthy donors. This table comes from immunoSEQ multiplex PCR, and its TCRdb copy is limited to in-frame clones, with some not included. Among some 150,000 clones listed, 88% were seen once. The material sequenced was PBMCs. Source of these receptors: a man aged 18-30 years in good health and CMV-seronegative.

The V and J genes are TRBV4-1 and TRBJ2-7; 11 bases are a match to TRBD1. The germline CDR1 and CDR2 sequences are MGHRA and YSYEKL. This CDR3 is 15 amino acids long. Trimming took 6 bases from V and 0 from J; bases not matched to a gene: 4. The CDR3: CASSRGTGGSYEQYF. DNA of the CDR3: TGCGCCAGCAGTCGCGGGACAGGGGGCTCCTACGAGCAGTACTTC.

This chain links TRBV2 with TRBJ1-3; 7 nucleotides match TRBD1. The CDR3 spans 15 residues. J was trimmed by 4 bases and V by 6 bases; bases with no gene match: 9. The V gene's germline CDR1 is SNHLY and CDR2 FYNNEI. CDR3 bases: TGTGCCAGCAGGGATGACAGGGTCGCCGGAAACACCATATATTTT. As protein: CASRDDRVAGNTIYF.

The chain has TRBV2 and TRBJ1-6, with no clear D. Germline V gives CDR1 SNHLY, CDR2 FYNNEI. V was pared by 8 bases and J by 13 bases, with 15 bases between. The CDR3 runs 12 residues. DNA of the CDR3: TGTGCCAGCGTTCCCAGTTCAATGCCCCTCCACTTT. Translating it yields CASVPSSMPLHF.

This clone was picked up many times. The chain uses TRBV6-5 and TRBJ1-1; 8 nucleotides match TRBD1. The CDR3 loop spans 13 amino acids. Germline V CDR1 and CDR2: MNHEY, SVGAGI. With 0 bases clipped from V and 6 bases from J, the junction kept 0 bases outside the gene matches. The CDR3 nucleotides are TGTGCCAGCAGTTACTCGGACAGGGCTGAAGCTTTCTTT. As protein: CASSYSDRAEAFF.

Only one count was recorded for this clone. The V gene is TRBV25-1, the J gene TRBJ2-2, with D uncertain. This CDR3 has 14 amino acids. Germline CDR1 is MGHDK and CDR2 is SYGVNS. Trimming pared 7 bases from V and 0 bases from J, leaving 9 bases between. CDR3 DNA sequence: TGTGCCAGCAAGCACAGAACGAACACCGGGGAGCTGTTTTTT. Translating gives CASKHRTNTGELFF.

This rearrangement joins TRBV28 to TRBJ2-1, with D tentatively TRBD2 (5 bases). This CDR3 has 11 residues. The germline V gene has CDR1 MDHEN and CDR2 SYDVKM. The V end lost 5 bases, the J end lost 9 bases, and 8 bases lay between the germline ends. CDR3 coding DNA: TGTGCCAGCAGTCCCAGCGGTGAGCAGTTCTTC. Amino acid sequence: CASSPSGEQFF.

The rearrangement joins TRBV28 to TRBJ2-5, with 8 bases that match TRBD1. The germline V gene encodes CDR1 MDHEN and CDR2 SYDVKM. V dropped 6 bases and J dropped 4; count of bases not matched to a gene: 10. The CDR3 extends over 15 amino acids. The CDR3 region has the DNA TGTGCCAGCAGGTTGGCAGGGGGCGCGGTAGAGACCCAGTACTTC. It is translated as CASRLAGGAVETQYF.

This rearrangement joins TRBV7-6 to TRBJ1-3; 7 bases agree with TRBD1. CDR1 and CDR2 (germline): SGHVS, FNYEAQ. V gave up 5 bases and J gave up 7 bases; unmatched junction bases: 8. The CDR3 covers 14 residues. The CDR3 is CASSVGQAGNTIYF. In DNA, the CDR3 is TGTGCCAGCAGCGTCGGACAGGCCGGGAACACCATATATTTT.

The rearrangement uses TRBV27 and TRBJ1-5; D is possibly TRBD1 (6 bases). This CDR3 spans 14 amino acids. Trimming cost V 5 bases and J 4 bases, with 12 bases left between them. Germline CDR1 reads MNHEY; CDR2 reads SMNVEV (reference sequence). CDR3 sequence: CASSPWTENQPQHF. CDR3 DNA: TGTGCCAGCAGTCCGTGGACAGAGAATCAGCCCCAGCATTTT.

The chain employs TRBV29-1 and TRBJ1-2; D not certain. The germline gives CDR1 SQVTM, CDR2 ANQGSEA. The CDR3 is 15 amino acids. V was clipped by 4 bases and J by 1 base, with 16 bases between them. The CDR3 DNA reads as TGCAGCGTTGCCCCGGTACTAGCTATTAACTATGGCTACACCTTC. Protein product: CSVAPVLAINYGYTF.

The rearrangement joins TRBV29-1 to TRBJ2-5; 10 bases map to TRBD2. The J segment lost 3 bases and the V segment lost 8 bases, leaving 9 bases of the junction unmatched. The CDR3 spans 14 residues. Germline V gene sequence: CDR1 SQVTM, CDR2 ANQGSEA. CDR3 sequence (DNA): TGCAGCCGGACTAGCGGCCCAGGGGAAGAGACCCAGTACTTC. Translated, it gives CSRTSGPGEETQYF.

The chain joins TRBV6-1 to TRBJ2-7, with TRBD2 identical over 9 bases. Trimming took 4 bases from V and 2 from J; bases not matched to a gene: 3. Germline V gene sequence: CDR1 MNHNS, CDR2 SASEGT. There are 14 residues in the CDR3. The CDR3 bases are TGTGCCAGCAGTGCCCTAGCGGGGACCTACGAGCAGTACGTC. It yields the protein CASSALAGTYEQYV.

The chain combines TRBV11-3 with TRBJ2-3; D perhaps matches TRBD2 (6 bases). Germline V CDR1 and CDR2: SGHNT, YENEEA. V lost 5 bases to trimming and J lost 3 bases, with 9 bases between them. This CDR3 is built from 13 residues. The CDR3 is CASSMGTTDTQYF. The CDR3 DNA follows: TGTGCCAGCAGCATGGGGACTACAGATACGCAGTATTTT.

J is TRBJ2-6 and V is TRBV6-4; D remains unclear. V shed 0 bases and J shed 3 bases, with 9 bases lying between them. CDR1 and CDR2 from the germline V gene are MRHNA and SNTAGT. This CDR3 comprises 16 residues. CDR3 loop: CASSDSAADGANVLTF. The CDR3 region has the DNA TGTGCCAGCAGTGACTCGGCGGCTGATGGGGCCAACGTCCTGACTTTC.

This clone turned up a few times. The rearrangement links TRBV15 to TRBJ1-3; the D gene is possibly TRBD1 (5 bases). The CDR3 extends over 15 amino acids. The germline gives CDR1 LNHNV, CDR2 YYDKDF (reference sequence). The ends were cut back, 5 bases at V and 0 bases at J, with 11 bases in the middle. The CDR3 sequence: CATSVGGRSGNTIYF. The CDR3 DNA reads TGTGCCACCAGCGTCGGGGGTCGCTCTGGAAACACCATATATTTT.

V is TRBV5-1 and J is TRBJ1-6; D unclear. Germline V gene sequence: CDR1 SGHRS, CDR2 YFSETQ. The CDR3 covers 14 residues. Trimming removed 1 base from V and 10 bases from J, with 12 bases in between. The CDR3 sequence: CASSLPGAESPLHF. The CDR3 region has the DNA TGCGCCAGCAGCTTGCCGGGTGCGGAATCACCCCTCCACTTT.

The chain joins TRBV5-1 to TRBJ1-4; tentatively, D is TRBD1 (5 bases). The germline V and J ends were trimmed by 5 bases and 4 bases, with 12 bases remaining between them. The CDR3 covers 14 residues. Germline values: CDR1 SGHRS, CDR2 YFSETQ. The chain's CDR3 is CASSGGTDNEKLFF. Written as DNA, the CDR3 is TGCGCCAGCAGTGGGGGGACGGATAATGAAAAACTGTTTTTT.

This chain joins TRBV28 and TRBJ2-5, with TRBD2 identical over 12 bases. The CDR3 is made up of 15 amino acids. The germline gives CDR1 MDHEN, CDR2 SYDVKM. V shed 8 bases and J 3 bases; nucleotides not matched to a gene: 7. CDR3 bases: TGTGCCAGCCGATCGCTAGCGGGAGGGGAAGAGACCCAGTACTTC. Residues: CASRSLAGGEETQYF.

The chain has TRBV6-5 and TRBJ2-1, with D tentatively TRBD2 (6 bases). The CDR3 totals 15 residues. Germline V gene lookup returns CDR1 MNHEY and CDR2 SVGAGI. Trimming took off 8 bases at V and 6 bases at J, with 20 bases between the two ends. The CDR3 coding sequence is TGTGCCAGCCTCCGAGAGACGGAGGGGCGCAATGAGCAGTTCTTC. This codes for CASLRETEGRNEQFF.

The V gene is TRBV10-3, the J gene TRBJ2-5; 8 nucleotides align to TRBD1. The CDR3 is made up of 15 amino acids. V lost 4 bases, J lost 5 bases, and 9 bases stayed unmatched. Germline V lookup: CDR1 ENHRY, CDR2 SYGVKD. The CDR3 loop is CAISGGTGTLETQYF. The DNA of the CDR3 is TGTGCCATCAGTGGAGGGACAGGTACGCTGGAGACCCAGTACTTC.

This chain connects TRBV4-1 to TRBJ1-4, with a tentative D call TRBD1 (5 bases). Trimming left V 1 base short and J 8 bases short, with 11 bases between. The CDR3 consists of 14 residues. Per germline, CDR1 MGHRA and CDR2 YSYEKL. Here the CDR3 reads CASSQGAGREKLFF. The DNA of the CDR3 is TGCGCCAGCAGCCAAGGAGCGGGACGGGAAAAACTGTTTTTT.

This clone was observed a few times. DNA for the CDR3: TGTGCCAGCAGTAGCGGGACGATGGGTACCGGGGAGCTGTTTTTT. This sequence encodes CASSSGTMGTGELFF. V usage is TRBV28 and J usage is TRBJ2-2; the match to TRBD2 covers 7 bases. CDR1 and CDR2 (germline): MDHEN, SYDVKM. With V trimmed by 5 bases and J by 5 bases, 8 bases remained unmatched. The CDR3 has 15 residues.